This is a list of T cell receptor beta chains from one sample in a study of T cell responses to AZD1222 COVID-19 vaccine. Produced via immunoSEQ multiplex PCR; TCRdb's table is partial and in-frame only. The table includes 45,000 to 65,000 clones, 88% detected once. The sequences come from peripheral blood, collected on day 0 of AZD1222 vaccination. The receptors stem from an adult in good health. The CDR3 runs from the conserved cysteine through the conserved F or W. Fields, in order: V gene, D gene, J gene, clone size, CDR3 protein, CDR3 DNA. The D gene is left open where the match is weak. For some rows the clone size is stated as once, few or many, or as a class when expanded; others skip it.

>TRBV19|-|TRBJ1-3|few
CASTVDRFSGNTIYF
TGTGCCAGTACCGTAGACCGGTTCTCTGGAAACACCATATATTTT
>TRBV2|-|TRBJ1-1|-
CASSGGGLPLDTEAFF
TGTGCCAGCAGTGGTGGGGGGCTCCCTTTGGACACTGAAGCTTTCTTT
>TRBV3-1/TRBV3-2|-|TRBJ2-7|-
CASSQGPNAYEQYF
TGTGCCAGCAGCCAAGGCCCTAACGCCTACGAGCAGTACTTC
>TRBV5-1|TRBD1|TRBJ2-7|-
CASSLGQTLYEQYF
TGCGCCAGCAGCCTGGGACAGACGCTCTACGAGCAGTACTTC
>TRBV25-1|-|TRBJ1-1|-
CASSEYLGGGTEAFF
TGTGCCAGCAGTGAATATCTGGGGGGTGGTACTGAAGCTTTCTTT
>TRBV4-1|TRBD1|TRBJ1-6|-
CASSQAPGQGPNSPLHF
TGCGCCAGCAGCCAAGCTCCAGGACAGGGGCCAAATTCACCCCTCCACTTT
>TRBV7-9|TRBD2|TRBJ2-7|-
CASSYQPTSGLYEQYF
TGTGCCAGCAGCTACCAGCCGACTAGCGGCCTCTACGAGCAGTACTTC
>TRBV5-6|TRBD2|TRBJ2-5|-
CASSSTSGKETQYF
TGTGCCAGCAGCTCGACTAGCGGGAAGGAGACCCAGTACTTC
>TRBV2|TRBD2|TRBJ2-7|-
CASSVASGTYEQYF
TGTGCCAGCAGTGTAGCTAGCGGGACCTACGAGCAGTACTTC
>TRBV6-5|TRBD1|TRBJ2-2|-
CASSRDRDTGELFF
TGTGCCAGCAGTAGGGACAGGGACACCGGGGAGCTGTTTTTT
>TRBV5-1|TRBD2|TRBJ2-5|-
CASSLAPSGIETQYF
TGCGCCAGCAGCCTCGCGCCTAGCGGGATTGAGACCCAGTACTTC
>TRBV7-2|-|TRBJ2-5|-
CASSLEGKVQETQYF
TGTGCCAGCAGCTTAGAAGGAAAGGTCCAAGAGACCCAGTACTTC
>TRBV7-8|-|TRBJ2-7|-
CASSLAGLASYEQYF
TGTGCCAGCAGCTTAGCCGGTCTAGCGTCCTACGAGCAGTACTTC
>TRBV7-2|TRBD2|TRBJ2-7|-
CASSLSVAGVGEQYF
TGTGCCAGCAGCTTATCTGTAGCGGGAGTGGGAGAGCAGTACTTC
>TRBV6-1|-|TRBJ1-2|few
CASSEDRQDYGYTF
TGTGCCAGCAGTGAAGACAGGCAGGACTATGGCTACACCTTC
>TRBV7-8|-|TRBJ2-1|-
CASSPAPSGLYEQFF
TGTGCCAGCAGCCCGGCCCCAAGCGGGCTATATGAGCAGTTCTTC
>TRBV30|TRBD1|TRBJ1-5|-
CAWSVRGTGGGQPQHF
TGTGCCTGGAGTGTGAGGGGGACAGGGGGCGGTCAGCCCCAGCATTTT
>TRBV5-4|-|TRBJ2-1|-
CASSLGAASYNEQFF
TGTGCCAGCAGCTTGGGGGCAGCCTCCTACAATGAGCAGTTCTTC
>TRBV19|-|TRBJ1-5|few
CASSYSNQPQHF
TGTGCCAGTAGTTATAGCAATCAGCCCCAGCATTTT
>TRBV10-1|TRBD2|TRBJ2-7|-
CASSASTSGEDSYEQYF
TGCGCCAGCAGTGCGTCGACTAGCGGGGAGGACTCCTACGAGCAGTACTTC
>TRBV18|-|TRBJ2-7|-
CASSSGPGSEQYF
TGTGCCAGCTCCTCGGGGCCTGGAAGCGAGCAGTACTTC
>TRBV5-1|TRBD1|TRBJ2-1|-
CASLGQGRNEQFF
TGCGCCAGCTTGGGACAGGGAAGGAATGAGCAGTTCTTC
>TRBV9|TRBD2|TRBJ2-1|-
CASSAITSGRVNEQFF
TGTGCCAGCAGCGCCATCACTAGCGGGAGGGTCAATGAGCAGTTCTTC
>TRBV6-5|-|TRBJ1-2|-
CASSTRNIGYTF
TGTGCCAGCAGTACCCGAAATATTGGCTACACCTTC
>TRBV21-1|-|TRBJ2-7|-
CASNSGSNSYEQYF
TGTGCCAGCAATAGCGGGAGTAACTCCTACGAGCAGTACTTC
>TRBV7-2|-|TRBJ1-2|-
CASSLARDIQRYTF
TGTGCCAGCAGCTTAGCCCGGGACATCCAACGCTACACCTTC
>TRBV18|-|TRBJ1-5|-
CASSPDRSNQPQHF
TGTGCCAGCTCACCGGACAGAAGCAATCAGCCCCAGCATTTT
>TRBV10-1|TRBD2|TRBJ2-7|-
CAPSQGLAGVRDHEQYF
TGCGCCCCCTCTCAGGGGCTAGCGGGAGTCCGTGACCACGAGCAGTACTTC
>TRBV5-8|TRBD1|TRBJ2-5|-
CASSFTGGEETQYF
TGTGCCAGCAGCTTCACAGGGGGCGAAGAGACCCAGTACTTC
>TRBV7-2|-|TRBJ1-6|-
CASSSQTVYNSPLHF
TGTGCCAGCAGCTCACAGACAGTATATAATTCACCCCTCCACTTT